A selection of T cell receptor beta chains follows, all from one sample in a study of cytomegalovirus exposure and HLA in healthy donors. Clones were sequenced by immunoSEQ multiplex PCR, and TCRdb holds only the in-frame ones, with some missing. The table lists roughly 100,000 clones, around four fifths of them singletons. The specimen was PBMCs. Receptor source: a man aged 40-49 years in good health and CMV-seronegative. Each CDR3 is given with its conserved first and last residue. The D gene is left open where the match is weak. Size is omitted from some rows. Given values are once, few, many or a class for expanded clones.

d_gene	abundance	j_gene	v_gene	len	CDR3aa	CDR3nt
TRBD2	-	TRBJ2-1	TRBV5-1	11	CASTAGGEQFF	TGCGCCAGCACCGCCGGGGGGGAGCAGTTCTTC
-	-	TRBJ2-6	TRBV2	15	CASSGRNSGANVLTF	TGTGCCAGCAGTGGTAGAAACTCTGGGGCCAACGTCCTGACTTTC
TRBD2	-	TRBJ2-7	TRBV14	14	CASSPRGESYEQYF	TGTGCCAGCAGCCCCCGGGGGGAATCCTACGAGCAGTACTTC
TRBD1	-	TRBJ1-6	TRBV7-3	16	CASSPRTGSEDSPLHF	TGTGCCAGCAGCCCCAGGACAGGGAGTGAGGATTCACCCCTCCACTTT
-	-	TRBJ1-2	TRBV6-1	16	CASSGTARKGNYGYTF	TGTGCCAGCAGTGGGACAGCCAGAAAGGGTAACTATGGCTACACCTTC
TRBD2	-	TRBJ2-1	TRBV27	18	CASTHRTSGGGSYNEQFF	TGTGCCAGCACCCATAGGACTAGCGGGGGAGGATCCTACAATGAGCAGTTCTTC
-	once	TRBJ1-1	TRBV4-3	14	CASSRPGGRSEAFF	TGCGCCAGCAGCCGCCCGGGGGGCCGCTCTGAAGCTTTCTTT
-	once	TRBJ2-1	TRBV6-6	13	CASSLGAPNEQFF	TGTGCCAGCAGTTTGGGGGCCCCCAATGAGCAGTTCTTC
TRBD2	-	TRBJ2-7	TRBV27	15	CASSLAGGSIYEQYF	TGTGCCAGCAGTTTAGCGGGGGGTTCTATCTACGAGCAGTACTTC
TRBD2	few	TRBJ2-3	TRBV7-9	15	CASSPLAESTDTQYF	TGTGCCAGCAGCCCACTAGCGGAAAGCACAGATACGCAGTATTTT
-	-	TRBJ2-5	TRBV6-6	12	CASSSSGQTQYF	TGTGCCAGCAGCTCCTCGGGTCAGACCCAGTACTTC
TRBD1	once	TRBJ1-4	TRBV19	14	CASSTGQGDEKLFF	TGTGCCAGTAGTACGGGACAGGGGGATGAAAAACTGTTTTTT
TRBD1	-	TRBJ2-7	TRBV29-1	16	CSVEESDRGVAHEQYF	TGCAGCGTTGAAGAGTCGGACAGGGGTGTCGCCCACGAGCAGTACTTC
-	few	TRBJ2-5	TRBV14	16	CASSLLGQRFLETQYF	TGTGCCAGCAGCCTCCTCGGACAGAGATTCTTAGAGACCCAGTACTTC
-	-	TRBJ2-2	TRBV6-1	13	CASRAGDTGELFF	TGTGCCAGCAGGGCAGGGGACACCGGGGAGCTGTTTTTT
TRBD1	-	TRBJ1-6	TRBV2	14	CASSIDRGNSPLHF	TGTGCCAGCAGTATAGACAGGGGTAATTCACCCCTCCACTTT
TRBD1	-	TRBJ1-6	TRBV28	16	CASSPAQGGFNSPLHF	TGTGCCAGCAGTCCCGCCCAGGGGGGCTTTAATTCACCCCTCCACTTT
-	-	TRBJ2-3	TRBV6-5	12	CASSFSTDTQYF	TGTGCCAGCAGTTTTTCTACAGATACGCAGTATTTT
TRBD1	-	TRBJ1-1	TRBV19	17	CASSTPKTGGSNTEAFF	TGTGCCAGTAGTACCCCGAAGACAGGGGGCTCTAACACTGAAGCTTTCTTT
-	-	TRBJ2-1	TRBV6-1	11	CASSDSPGQFF	TGTGCCAGCAGTGACTCCCCAGGGCAGTTCTTC
TRBD2	-	TRBJ2-2	TRBV2	14	CASSDGTSPGELFF	TGTGCCAGCAGTGATGGGACTAGCCCCGGGGAGCTGTTTTTT
TRBD1	-	TRBJ2-7	TRBV18	15	CASSPPTGRVYEQYF	TGTGCCAGCTCACCACCGACAGGGAGAGTCTACGAGCAGTACTTC
TRBD2	-	TRBJ2-5	TRBV10-3	16	CAISPGLAGSQETQYF	TGTGCCATCAGTCCTGGACTAGCGGGATCGCAAGAGACCCAGTACTTC
-	-	TRBJ2-7	TRBV5-1	13	CASSLHSSYEQYF	TGCGCCAGCAGCCTCCACTCTAGTTACGAGCAGTACTTC
-	few	TRBJ2-7	TRBV6-5	16	CASSYEGGAGGYEQYF	TGTGCCAGCAGTTACGAGGGCGGGGCAGGGGGCTACGAGCAGTACTTC
-	-	TRBJ2-3	TRBV7-3	15	CASNPGGESTDTQYF	TGTGCCAGCAACCCAGGAGGGGAAAGCACAGATACGCAGTATTTT
TRBD1	-	TRBJ1-2	TRBV7-2	15	CASSGTGGPHYGYTF	TGTGCCAGCAGTGGGACAGGGGGGCCGCACTATGGCTACACCTTC
-	-	TRBJ2-7	TRBV6-5	13	CASLDKSPYEQYF	TGTGCCAGCCTTGACAAGAGCCCCTACGAGCAGTACTTC
TRBD1	few	TRBJ1-4	TRBV25-1	16	CASRPGQGTLLEKLFF	TGTGCCAGCAGACCAGGACAGGGGACATTGTTGGAAAAACTGTTTTTT
TRBD1	-	TRBJ1-1	TRBV11-1	15	CASSPQTGWDTEAFF	TGTGCCAGCAGCCCCCAGACAGGGTGGGACACTGAAGCTTTCTTT
-	-	TRBJ2-7	TRBV5-1	16	CASSLAVDRFSYEQYF	TGCGCCAGCAGCTTGGCCGTCGACAGGTTCTCCTACGAGCAGTACTTC
TRBD1	-	TRBJ1-4	TRBV6-1	15	CASNQPGQSGEKLFF	TGTGCCAGCAATCAGCCGGGACAGTCCGGTGAAAAACTGTTTTTT
-	few	TRBJ1-2	TRBV19	14	CASSIPGGGRGYTF	TGTGCCAGTAGTATCCCCGGCGGGGGTCGGGGCTACACCTTC
-	-	TRBJ1-1	TRBV5-1	13	CASSFVQGTEAFF	TGCGCCAGCAGCTTCGTTCAGGGTACTGAAGCTTTCTTT
TRBD1	-	TRBJ1-4	TRBV6-5	15	CASSYSGTGQEKLFF	TGTGCCAGCAGTTACTCGGGGACAGGGCAAGAAAAACTGTTTTTT
-	-	TRBJ2-7	TRBV11-2	15	CASSLDLGQAYEQYF	TGTGCCAGCAGCTTAGATTTGGGGCAGGCCTACGAGCAGTACTTC
TRBD2	-	TRBJ2-7	TRBV29-1	14	CSVEVRGEGYEQYF	TGCAGCGTTGAAGTGCGGGGGGAAGGCTACGAGCAGTACTTC
TRBD2	-	TRBJ2-1	TRBV6-1	17	CASSVRTSGVGRNEQFF	TGTGCCAGCAGTGTCCGGACTAGCGGGGTAGGTAGGAATGAGCAGTTCTTC
-	-	TRBJ1-2	TRBV5-4	14	CASSLVKRGSGYTF	TGTGCCAGCAGCTTGGTTAAAAGGGGTAGCGGCTACACCTTC
TRBD1	once	TRBJ2-1	TRBV11-2	15	CASSLGRGTYNEQFF	TGTGCCAGCAGCTTAGGCAGGGGGACCTACAATGAGCAGTTCTTC
TRBD1	-	TRBJ2-2	TRBV7-6	19	CASSLRGYYGQENTGELFF	TGTGCCAGCAGCTTAAGAGGCTACTACGGACAGGAGAACACCGGGGAGCTGTTTTTT
-	-	TRBJ1-6	TRBV15	15	CATSRAGGGHSPLHF	TGTGCCACCAGCAGAGCGGGGGGGGGACATTCACCCCTCCACTTT
-	-	TRBJ1-1	TRBV2	13	CASSDEMNTEAFF	TGTGCCAGCAGTGACGAGATGAACACTGAAGCTTTCTTT
TRBD1	-	TRBJ1-2	TRBV6-5	15	CASSYGQGRGHGYTF	TGTGCCAGCAGTTACGGCCAGGGTAGGGGGCATGGCTACACCTTC
TRBD1	once	TRBJ1-1	TRBV18	13	CASSGQGNTEAFF	TGTGCCAGCTCGGGACAGGGGAACACTGAAGCTTTCTTT
-	-	TRBJ1-2	TRBV18	15	CASSQARGSEYGYTF	TGTGCCAGCTCACAAGCGCGGGGCAGCGAATATGGCTACACCTTC
-	-	TRBJ2-3	TRBV5-1	16	CASSYSGFPSTDTQYF	TGCGCCAGCAGCTATTCCGGGTTTCCAAGCACAGATACGCAGTATTTT
-	-	TRBJ2-1	TRBV9	15	CASSVVSLNYNEQFF	TGTGCCAGCAGCGTAGTTAGCCTCAATTACAATGAGCAGTTCTTC
TRBD1	-	TRBJ1-1	TRBV7-2	15	CASSLYGTANTEAFF	TGTGCCAGCAGCTTATACGGGACAGCGAACACTGAAGCTTTCTTT
-	-	TRBJ2-1	TRBV4-2	18	CASSQVPGRGSSYNEQFF	TGTGCCAGCAGCCAAGTACCCGGACGGGGGAGCTCCTACAATGAGCAGTTCTTC
-	-	TRBJ1-5	TRBV5-1	14	CASSLGTVNQPQHF	TGCGCCAGCAGCTTGGGGACAGTTAATCAGCCCCAGCATTTT
-	-	TRBJ2-5	TRBV5-1	14	CASSLGGVGETQYF	TGCGCCAGCAGCTTGGGCGGGGTCGGGGAGACCCAGTACTTC
TRBD1	-	TRBJ2-7	TRBV29-1	13	CSVETGPYYEQYF	TGCAGCGTTGAGACAGGGCCTTACTACGAGCAGTACTTC
-	-	TRBJ1-5	TRBV6-5	15	CASSYNGARDQPQHF	TGTGCCAGCAGTTATAATGGGGCGCGAGATCAGCCCCAGCATTTT
-	-	TRBJ1-2	TRBV7-9	12	CASAPDFYGYTF	TGTGCCAGCGCCCCGGACTTCTATGGCTACACCTTC